The clone carrying this T cell receptor beta chain was observed a few times. The antigen remains unidentified. This sample is part of a study of CD8 T cells in ankylosing spondylitis. Study observations and caveats: Characteristic, it appeared, of ankylosing spondylitis blood was a TCR beta motif of 7 or 8 highly homologous variants.

This CDR3 region has 15 residues. Germline V gene sequence: CDR1 SEHNR, CDR2 FQNEAQ (reference sequence). The V end was cut by 6 bases, the J end by 4 bases, with 18 bases between. TCRdb reanalysed the 5' RACE reads using MiXCR and keeps one entry per CDR3 protein. The table includes about 200,000 distinct CDR3 sequences, roughly 13% detected once. Sequencing used blood, either unsorted or a sorted T cell fraction (not recorded which). The chain is built from TRBV7-9 and TRBJ1-1, with D uncertain. The sequence derives from a male donor with ankylosing spondylitis or in good health (not recorded which). CDR3 amino acids: CASRPRGHPATEAFF. CDR3 sequence (DNA): TGTGCCAGCAGACCCCGAGGGCACCCGGCCACTGAAGCTTTCTTT.